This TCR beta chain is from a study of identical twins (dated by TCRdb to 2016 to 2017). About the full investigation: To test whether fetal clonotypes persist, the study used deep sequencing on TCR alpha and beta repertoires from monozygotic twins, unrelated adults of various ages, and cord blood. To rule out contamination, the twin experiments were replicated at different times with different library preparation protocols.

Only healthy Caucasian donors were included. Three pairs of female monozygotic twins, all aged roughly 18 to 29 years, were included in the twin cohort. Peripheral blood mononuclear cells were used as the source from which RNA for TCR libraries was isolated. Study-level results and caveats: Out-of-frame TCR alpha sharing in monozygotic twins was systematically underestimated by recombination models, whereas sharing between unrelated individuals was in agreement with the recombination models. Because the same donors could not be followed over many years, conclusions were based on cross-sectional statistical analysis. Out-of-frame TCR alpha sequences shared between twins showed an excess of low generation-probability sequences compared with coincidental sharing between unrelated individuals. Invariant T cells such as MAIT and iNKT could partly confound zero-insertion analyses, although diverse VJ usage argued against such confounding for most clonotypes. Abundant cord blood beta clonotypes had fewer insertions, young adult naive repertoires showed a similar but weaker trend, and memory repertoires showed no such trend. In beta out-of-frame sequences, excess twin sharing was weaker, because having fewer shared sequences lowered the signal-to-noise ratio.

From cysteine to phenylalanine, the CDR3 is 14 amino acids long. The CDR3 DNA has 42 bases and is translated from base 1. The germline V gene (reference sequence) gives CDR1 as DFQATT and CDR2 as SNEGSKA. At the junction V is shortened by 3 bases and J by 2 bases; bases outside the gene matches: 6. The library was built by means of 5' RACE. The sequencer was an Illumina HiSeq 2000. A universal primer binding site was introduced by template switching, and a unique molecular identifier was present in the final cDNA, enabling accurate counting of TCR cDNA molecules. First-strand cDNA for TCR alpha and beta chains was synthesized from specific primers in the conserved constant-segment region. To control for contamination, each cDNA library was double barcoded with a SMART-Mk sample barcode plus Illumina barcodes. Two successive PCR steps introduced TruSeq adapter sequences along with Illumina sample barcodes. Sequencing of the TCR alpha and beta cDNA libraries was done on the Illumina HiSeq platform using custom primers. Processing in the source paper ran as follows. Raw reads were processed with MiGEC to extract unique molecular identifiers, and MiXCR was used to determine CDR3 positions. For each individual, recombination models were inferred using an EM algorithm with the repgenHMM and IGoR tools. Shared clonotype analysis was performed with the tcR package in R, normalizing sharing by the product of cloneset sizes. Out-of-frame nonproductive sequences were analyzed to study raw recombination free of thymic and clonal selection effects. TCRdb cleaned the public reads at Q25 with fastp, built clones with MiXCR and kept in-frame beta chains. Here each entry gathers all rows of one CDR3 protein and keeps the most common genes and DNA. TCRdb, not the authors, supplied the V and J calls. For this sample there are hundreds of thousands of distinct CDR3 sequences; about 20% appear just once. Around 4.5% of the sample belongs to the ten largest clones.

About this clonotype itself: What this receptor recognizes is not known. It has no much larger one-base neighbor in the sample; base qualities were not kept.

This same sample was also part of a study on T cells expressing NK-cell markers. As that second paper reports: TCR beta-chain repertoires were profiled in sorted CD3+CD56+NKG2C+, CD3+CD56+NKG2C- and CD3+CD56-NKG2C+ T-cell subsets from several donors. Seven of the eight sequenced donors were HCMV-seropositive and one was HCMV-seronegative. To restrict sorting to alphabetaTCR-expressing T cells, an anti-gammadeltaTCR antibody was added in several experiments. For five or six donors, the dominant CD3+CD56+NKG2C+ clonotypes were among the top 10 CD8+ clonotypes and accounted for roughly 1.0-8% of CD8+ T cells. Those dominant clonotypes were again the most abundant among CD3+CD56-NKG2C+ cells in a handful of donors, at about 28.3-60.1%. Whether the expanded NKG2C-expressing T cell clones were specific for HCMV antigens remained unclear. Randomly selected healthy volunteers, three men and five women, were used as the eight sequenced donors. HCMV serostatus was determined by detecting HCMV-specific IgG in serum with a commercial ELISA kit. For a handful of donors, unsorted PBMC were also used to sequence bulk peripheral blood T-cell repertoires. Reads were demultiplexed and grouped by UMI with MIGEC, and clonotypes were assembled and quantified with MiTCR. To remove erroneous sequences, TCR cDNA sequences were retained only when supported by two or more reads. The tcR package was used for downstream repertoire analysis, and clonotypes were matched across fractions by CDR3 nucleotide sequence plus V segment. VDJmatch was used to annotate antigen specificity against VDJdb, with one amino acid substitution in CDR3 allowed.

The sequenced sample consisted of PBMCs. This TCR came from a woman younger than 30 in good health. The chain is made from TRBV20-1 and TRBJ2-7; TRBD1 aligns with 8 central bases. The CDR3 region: CSARVGTGTYEQYF. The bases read TGCAGTGCTAGGGTCGGGACAGGAACCTACGAGCAGTACTTC.